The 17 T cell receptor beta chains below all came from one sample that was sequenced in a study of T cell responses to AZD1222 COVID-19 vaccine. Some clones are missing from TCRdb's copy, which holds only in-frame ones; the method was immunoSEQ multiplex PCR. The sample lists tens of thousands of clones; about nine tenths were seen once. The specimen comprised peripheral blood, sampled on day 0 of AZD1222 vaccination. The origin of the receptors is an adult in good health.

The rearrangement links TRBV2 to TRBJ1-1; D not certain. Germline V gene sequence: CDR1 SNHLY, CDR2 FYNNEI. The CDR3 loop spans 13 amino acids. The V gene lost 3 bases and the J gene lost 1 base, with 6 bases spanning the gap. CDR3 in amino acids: CASSEGGNTEAFF. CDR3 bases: TGTGCCAGCAGTGAGGGCGGGAACACTGAAGCTTTCTTT. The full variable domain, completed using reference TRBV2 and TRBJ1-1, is EPEVTQTPSHQVTQMGQEVILRCVPISNHLYFYWYRQILGQKVEFLVSFYNNEISEKSEIFDDQFSVERPDGSNFTLKIRSTKLEDSAMYFCASSEGGNTEAFFGQGTRLTVV.

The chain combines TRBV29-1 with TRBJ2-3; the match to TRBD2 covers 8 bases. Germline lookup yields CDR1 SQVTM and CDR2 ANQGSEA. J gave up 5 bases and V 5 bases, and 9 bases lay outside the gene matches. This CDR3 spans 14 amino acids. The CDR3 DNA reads TGCAGCGTTTTGCCCCAAGCGGGAGTAGATACGCAGTATTTT. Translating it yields CSVLPQAGVDTQYF.

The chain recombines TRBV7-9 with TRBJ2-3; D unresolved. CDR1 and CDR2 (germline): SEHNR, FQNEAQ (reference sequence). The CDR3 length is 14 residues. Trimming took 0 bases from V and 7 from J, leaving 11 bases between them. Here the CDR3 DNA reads TGTGCCAGCAGCTTAGCTGGTATCCACTATACGCAGTATTTT. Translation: CASSLAGIHYTQYF. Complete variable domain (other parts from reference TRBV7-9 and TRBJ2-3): DTGVSQNPRHKITKRGQNVTFRCDPISEHNRLYWYRQTLGQGPEFLTYFQNEAQLEKSRLLSDRFSAERPKGSFSTLEIQRTEQGDSAMYLCASSLAGIHYTQYFGPGTRLTVL.

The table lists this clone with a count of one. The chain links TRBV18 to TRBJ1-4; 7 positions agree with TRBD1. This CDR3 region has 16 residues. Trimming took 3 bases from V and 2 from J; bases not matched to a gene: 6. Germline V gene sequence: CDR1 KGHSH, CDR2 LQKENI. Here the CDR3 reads CASSPRGWATNEKLFF. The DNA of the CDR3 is TGTGCCAGCTCACCCAGGGGGTGGGCGACTAATGAAAAACTGTTTTTT. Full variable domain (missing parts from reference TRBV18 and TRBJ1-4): NAGVMQNPRHLVRRRGQEARLRCSPMKGHSHVYWYRQLPEEGLKFMVYLQKENIIDESGMPKERFSAEFPKEGPSILRIQQVVRGDSAAYFCASSPRGWATNEKLFFGSGTQLSVL.

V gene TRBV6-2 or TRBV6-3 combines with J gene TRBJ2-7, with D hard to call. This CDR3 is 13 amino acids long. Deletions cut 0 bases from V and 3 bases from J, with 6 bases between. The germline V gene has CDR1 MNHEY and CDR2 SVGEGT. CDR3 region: CASSYSGSYEQYF. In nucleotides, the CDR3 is TGTGCCAGCAGTTACTCGGGCAGCTACGAGCAGTACTTC.

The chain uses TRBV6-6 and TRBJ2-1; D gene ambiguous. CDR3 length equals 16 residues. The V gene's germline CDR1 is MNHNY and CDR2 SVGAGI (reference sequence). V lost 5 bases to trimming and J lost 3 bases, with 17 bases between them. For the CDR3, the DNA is TGTGCCAGCAGTCTCTTGGCAGGAGCAAACTACAATGAGCAGTTCTTC. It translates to CASSLLAGANYNEQFF.

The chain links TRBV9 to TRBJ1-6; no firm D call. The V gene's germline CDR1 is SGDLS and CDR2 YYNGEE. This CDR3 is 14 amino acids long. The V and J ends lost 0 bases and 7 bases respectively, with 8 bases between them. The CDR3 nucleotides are TGTGCCAGCAGCGTAGCACAGTCAAATTCACCCCTCCACTTT. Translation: CASSVAQSNSPLHF.

In nucleotides, the CDR3 is TGTGCCAGTTCTGTTTCCAGCACAGATACGCAGTATTTT. Its protein is CASSVSSTDTQYF. The rearrangement uses TRBV5-8 and TRBJ2-3; D call uncertain. The V end was cut by 8 bases, the J end by 0 bases, with 10 bases between. This CDR3 comprises 13 residues. Germline-derived CDR1 and CDR2 are SGHTS and YDEGEE.

The CDR3 DNA follows: TGTGCCAGTAGTATTGAGAGGGGAAGGAATCAGCCCCAGCATTTT. This gives the protein CASSIERGRNQPQHF. The chain links TRBV19 to TRBJ1-5; D might be TRBD1 (5 bases). CDR1 LNHDA and CDR2 SQIVND come from the germline V gene (reference sequence). This CDR3 comprises 15 residues. The germline V and J ends were trimmed by 3 bases and 4 bases, with 13 bases remaining between them.

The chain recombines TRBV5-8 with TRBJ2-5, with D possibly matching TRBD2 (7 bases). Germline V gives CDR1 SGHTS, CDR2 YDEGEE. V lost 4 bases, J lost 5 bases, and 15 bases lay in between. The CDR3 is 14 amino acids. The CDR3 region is CASSHWGGQETQYF. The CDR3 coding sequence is TGTGCCAGCAGCCACTGGGGGGGCCAGGAGACCCAGTACTTC.

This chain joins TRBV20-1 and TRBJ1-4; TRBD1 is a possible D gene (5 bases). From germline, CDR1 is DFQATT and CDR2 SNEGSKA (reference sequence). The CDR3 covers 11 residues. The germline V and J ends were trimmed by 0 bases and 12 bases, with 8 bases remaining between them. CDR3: CSARDRGELFF. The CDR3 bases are TGCAGTGCTAGAGATCGAGGGGAACTGTTTTTT.

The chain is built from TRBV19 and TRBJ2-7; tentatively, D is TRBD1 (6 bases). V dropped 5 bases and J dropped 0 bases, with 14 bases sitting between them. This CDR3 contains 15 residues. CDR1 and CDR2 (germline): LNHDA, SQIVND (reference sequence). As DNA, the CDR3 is TGTGCCAGTAGTGAGCAGGGGCCAAGCTCCTACGAGCAGTACTTC. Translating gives CASSEQGPSSYEQYF.

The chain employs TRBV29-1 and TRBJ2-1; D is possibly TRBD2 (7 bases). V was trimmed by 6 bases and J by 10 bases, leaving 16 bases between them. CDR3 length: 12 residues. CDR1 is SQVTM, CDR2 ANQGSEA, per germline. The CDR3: CSVASGGWEQFF. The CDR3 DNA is TGCAGCGTGGCCTCGGGGGGCTGGGAGCAGTTCTTC.

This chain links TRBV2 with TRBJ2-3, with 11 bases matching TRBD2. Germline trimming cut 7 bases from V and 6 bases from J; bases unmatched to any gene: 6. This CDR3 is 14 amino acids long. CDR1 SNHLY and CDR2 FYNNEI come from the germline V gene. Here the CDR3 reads CASILAGEVDTQYF. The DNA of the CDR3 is TGTGCCAGCATACTAGCGGGAGAAGTGGATACGCAGTATTTT.

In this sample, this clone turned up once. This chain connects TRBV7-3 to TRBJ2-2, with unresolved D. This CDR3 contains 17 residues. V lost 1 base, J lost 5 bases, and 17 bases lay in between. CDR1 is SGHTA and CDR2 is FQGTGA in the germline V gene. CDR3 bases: TGTGCCAGCAGCTTAAGATTAAGCCCGTTAGGGACCGGGGAGCTGTTTTTT. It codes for CASSLRLSPLGTGELFF.

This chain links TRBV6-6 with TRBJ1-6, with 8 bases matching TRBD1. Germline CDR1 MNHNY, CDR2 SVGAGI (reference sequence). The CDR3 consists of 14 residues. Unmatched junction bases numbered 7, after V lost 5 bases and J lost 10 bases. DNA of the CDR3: TGTGCCAGCAGTGAGGACAGGGCAGGGTCACCCCTCCACTTT. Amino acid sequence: CASSEDRAGSPLHF.

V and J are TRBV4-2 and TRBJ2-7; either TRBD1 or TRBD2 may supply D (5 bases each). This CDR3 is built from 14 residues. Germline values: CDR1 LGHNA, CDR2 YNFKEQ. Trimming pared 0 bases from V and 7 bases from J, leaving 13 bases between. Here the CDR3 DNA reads TGTGCCAGCAGCCAAGAGGGGGACGAGTGGGAGCAGTACTTC. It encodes CASSQEGDEWEQYF.